This TCR beta chain was identified during a study of shared clonotypes between healthy human individuals. Repertoires were generated with immunoSEQ multiplex PCR, while TCRdb's copy carries only in-frame clones and drops some. The sample shows approximately 2,200,000 clones, 93% of them seen only once. Germline trimming cut 6 bases from V and 3 bases from J; bases unmatched to any gene: 12. The CDR3 length is 17 residues. CDR1 and CDR2 from the germline V gene are LNHDA and SQIVND (reference sequence). CD8 cells regarded as naive lacked CD45RO, were positively chosen for CCR7, and omitted terminally differentiated effector memory CD45RA+ cells.

The TCR was taken from a man between 18 and 29 years old in good health. Some clones in this sample may be carry-over from other donors' samples. J is TRBJ2-4 and V is TRBV19; TRBD2 agrees at 9 bases. Sequencing used naive CD8+ T cells from PBMCs. CDR3 protein: CASSHSPQREVKNIQYF. In nucleotides, the CDR3 is TGTGCCAGTAGCCATTCCCCACAGCGGGAGGTCAAAAACATTCAGTACTTC.